The 23 T cell receptor beta chains presented below share a single source sample, sequenced in a study of blood T cell repertoires in COVID-19. Here immunoSEQ multiplex PCR was the method, and the copy in TCRdb shows in-frame clones only, minus some. The table lists 35,000 to 50,000 clones, 91% of them singletons. The sample comprised peripheral blood. All receptors come from a man aged 45-65 years with active COVID-19.

The table lists this clone with a count of one. The CDR3 DNA follows: TGTGCCAGCAGCTCAGGGGTAGAAGGAAACACCATATATTTT. Translating it yields CASSSGVEGNTIYF. The gene calls are TRBV7-8 and TRBJ1-3; D may be TRBD1 (6 bases). The CDR3 is 14 amino acids. The germline gives CDR1 SGHVS, CDR2 FQNEAQ. Trimming pared 4 bases from V and 4 bases from J, leaving 11 bases between.

Remarks on this clone: One end of the junction varies from germline; a read error may be responsible. The chain combines TRBV9 with TRBJ2-1; tentative D call: TRBD2 (5 bases). The CDR3 contains 15 residues. In germline, CDR1 is SGDLS, CDR2 YYNGEE. This CDR3 is CASRVASSSYNEQFF. The CDR3 DNA reads TGTGCCAGCAGGGTAGCGTCGAGCTCCTACAATGAGCAGTTCTTC.

The rearrangement joins TRBV7-2 to TRBJ1-3, with D unresolved. Trimming left V 5 bases short and J 0 bases short, with 2 bases between. The CDR3 is made up of 12 amino acids. Germline assignment: CDR1 SGHTA and CDR2 FQGNSA. The CDR3 loop is CASSRSGNTIYF. The CDR3 nucleotides read TGTGCCAGCAGCCGCTCTGGAAACACCATATATTTT.

This rearrangement joins TRBV29-1 to TRBJ2-7; 9 bases fit TRBD1. The CDR3 length is 13 residues. Germline CDR1 SQVTM, CDR2 ANQGSEA. V lost 5 bases to trimming and J lost 4 bases; unmatched junction nucleotides: 6. In DNA form, the CDR3 reads TGCAGCGTTTCACAGGGGGCATATTACGAGCAGTACTTC. This encodes CSVSQGAYYEQYF.

The chain has TRBV19 and TRBJ1-2; D is ambiguous. The CDR3 has 13 amino acids. The germline V gene has CDR1 LNHDA and CDR2 SQIVND (reference sequence). V shed 8 bases and J shed 3 bases, with 13 bases lying between them. The CDR3, as DNA: TGTGCCAGTGCCCCCGACGGGTACTATGGCTACACCTTC. It specifies CASAPDGYYGYTF. The entire variable domain, with the rest obtained from reference TRBV19 and TRBJ1-2, is as follows: DGGITQSPKYLFRKEGQNVTLSCEQNLNHDAMYWYRQDPGQGLRLIYYSQIVNDFQKGDIAEGYSVSREKKESFPLTVTSAQKNPTAFYLCASAPDGYYGYTFGSGTRLTVV.

This chain joins TRBV19 and TRBJ1-1; D is possibly TRBD1 (5 bases). Germline values: CDR1 LNHDA, CDR2 SQIVND (reference sequence). The CDR3 totals 16 residues. Trimming removed 4 bases from V and 1 base from J, with 16 bases in between. The CDR3 protein is CASSSFLRGANTEAFF. In DNA, the CDR3 is TGTGCCAGTAGTAGTTTCTTAAGGGGCGCGAACACTGAAGCTTTCTTT.

The CDR3 spells CASSIGQGADTQYF. The CDR3 nucleotides are TGCGCCAGCAGCATTGGACAGGGGGCAGATACGCAGTATTTT. The rearrangement uses TRBV5-1 and TRBJ2-3, with TRBD1 identical over 10 bases. The germline gives CDR1 SGHRS, CDR2 YFSETQ. With V trimmed by 4 bases and J by 4 bases, 3 bases remained unmatched. The CDR3 consists of 14 residues.

The count of this clone is one. V is TRBV2 and J is TRBJ1-1, with TRBD1 matching over 8 bases. The germline V gene encodes CDR1 SNHLY and CDR2 FYNNEI. V lost 6 bases, J lost 5 bases, and 5 bases stayed unmatched. The CDR3 totals 13 residues. The CDR3 region has the DNA TGTGCCAGCAGACTCGACAGGGGTACTGAAGCTTTCTTT. This gives the protein CASRLDRGTEAFF. Supplemented by reference TRBV2 and TRBJ1-1, the full variable domain reads EPEVTQTPSHQVTQMGQEVILRCVPISNHLYFYWYRQILGQKVEFLVSFYNNEISEKSEIFDDQFSVERPDGSNFTLKIRSTKLEDSAMYFCASRLDRGTEAFFGQGTRLTVV.

V is TRBV5-6 and J is TRBJ1-1; 7 bases are shared with TRBD1. V shed 2 bases, J shed 0 bases, and the junction held 7 bases outside the gene matches. Germline CDR1 and CDR2: SGHDT and YYEEEE. The CDR3 has 16 residues. The CDR3 DNA is TGTGCCAGCAGCTTTGGTACAGGGGCTATGAACACTGAAGCTTTCTTT. This sequence encodes CASSFGTGAMNTEAFF.

This clone was seen once. The rearrangement links TRBV4-1 to TRBJ1-5; 7 nucleotides agree with TRBD1. The germline V gene has CDR1 MGHRA and CDR2 YSYEKL. The CDR3 is 18 amino acids. V gave up 4 bases and J gave up 0 bases; unmatched junction bases: 12. CDR3 sequence reads: CASSRPTGQRYSNQPQHF. The CDR3 DNA follows: TGCGCCAGCAGCCGGCCTACGGGACAGCGCTATAGCAATCAGCCCCAGCATTTT.

The V call is TRBV7-2, the J call TRBJ1-2; 8 nucleotides align to TRBD1. Germline CDR1 SGHTA, CDR2 FQGNSA. J gave up 6 bases and V 5 bases, and 8 bases lay outside the gene matches. The CDR3 loop spans 14 amino acids. The CDR3 DNA sequence: TGTGCCAGCAGCCAAATGGAGACAGGGGATGGCTACACCTTC. It specifies CASSQMETGDGYTF.

This clone was found once. The V call is TRBV7-2, the J call TRBJ1-1; 8 nucleotides agree with TRBD1. V lost 5 bases to trimming and J lost 5 bases; unmatched junction nucleotides: 7. CDR1 and CDR2 (germline): SGHTA, FQGNSA. The CDR3 contains 14 residues. The CDR3 DNA follows: TGTGCCAGCAGCCCCCAGGGGGCCCGGACTGAAGCTTTCTTT. Its translation is CASSPQGARTEAFF.

This clone was found once. The V and J genes are TRBV10-3 and TRBJ1-1, with D possibly matching TRBD1 (5 bases). Germline-derived CDR1 and CDR2 are ENHRY and SYGVKD. Trimming took off 10 bases at V and 1 base at J, with 13 bases between the two ends. The length of the CDR3 is 13 residues. CDR3 DNA sequence: TGTGCCACTGGGGCCGTTGAGAACACTGAAGCTTTCTTT. Translating it yields CATGAVENTEAFF.

V is TRBV10-3 and J is TRBJ2-7; TRBD1 matches at 9 bases. Germline V gives CDR1 ENHRY, CDR2 SYGVKD. The V and J ends lost 2 bases and 1 base, in that order; junction bases with no gene match: 6. CDR3 length: 16 residues. The CDR3 coding sequence is TGTGCCATCAGTGAGGACGCCGGGACAGGGTCCTACGAGCAGTACTTC. It translates to CAISEDAGTGSYEQYF.

The gene calls are TRBV9 and TRBJ2-2; D is unclear. Germline CDR1 SGDLS, CDR2 YYNGEE. Trimming cost V 3 bases and J 4 bases, with 7 bases left between them. The CDR3 totals 13 residues. In nucleotides, the CDR3 is TGTGCCAGCAGCGATCACAGCACCGGGGAGCTGTTTTTT. Its translation is CASSDHSTGELFF.

The chain carries TRBV7-3 and TRBJ2-3, with D unclear. The germline CDR1 and CDR2 sequences are SGHTA and FQGTGA. V lost 2 bases, J lost 0 bases, and 6 bases lay in between. The CDR3 is 14 amino acids. The CDR3 loop is CASSLRRSTDTQYF. As DNA, the CDR3 is TGTGCCAGCAGCTTACGGCGGAGCACAGATACGCAGTATTTT.

This chain joins TRBV5-1 and TRBJ1-1; TRBD1 matches 11 bases. V lost 4 bases and J lost 6; bases outside the gene matches: 8. Germline-derived CDR1 and CDR2 are SGHRS and YFSETQ. CDR3 length equals 15 residues. The CDR3 is CASSPDRGRRAEAFF. The CDR3 DNA sequence: TGCGCCAGCAGCCCGGACAGGGGGCGGCGGGCTGAAGCTTTCTTT.

In this sample, this clone turned up once. The V gene is TRBV19, the J gene TRBJ2-1; TRBD1 might be the D (6 bases). This CDR3 spans 14 amino acids. Germline CDR1 LNHDA, CDR2 SQIVND (reference sequence). Trimming pared 6 bases from V and 5 bases from J, leaving 14 bases between. CDR3 sequence (DNA): TGTGCCAGTAGATACAGGGAATTGCACAATGAGCAGTTCTTC. It codes for CASRYRELHNEQFF.

In DNA, the CDR3 is TGTGCCAGCAGTTATAGGAGGGAGGATCAGCCCCAGCATTTT. This gives the protein CASSYRREDQPQHF. V gene TRBV6-2 or TRBV6-3 combines with J gene TRBJ1-5; no clear D. Germline CDR1 and CDR2: MNHEY and SVGEGT. The ends were cut back, 3 bases at V and 5 bases at J, with 11 bases in the middle. The CDR3 totals 14 residues.

This clone was seen just once. The V call is TRBV27, the J call TRBJ2-1, with TRBD2 matching over 8 bases. Looked up from germline, CDR1 is MNHEY and CDR2 is SMNVEV (reference sequence). The CDR3 is 13 amino acids. With V trimmed by 3 bases and J by 13 bases, 8 bases remained unmatched. CDR3 in amino acids: CASSFVAGGRQFF. CDR3 sequence (DNA): TGTGCCAGCAGTTTTGTGGCGGGAGGTCGTCAGTTCTTC.

The rearrangement uses TRBV10-3 and TRBJ2-7, with D perhaps matching TRBD2 (5 bases). Germline values: CDR1 ENHRY, CDR2 SYGVKD. The CDR3 contains 14 residues. Trimming took 3 bases from V and 3 from J, leaving 12 bases between them. As DNA, the CDR3 is TGTGCCATCAGTGAATCGGGGTACGTCTACGAGCAGTACTTC. It codes for CAISESGYVYEQYF.

The chain links TRBV5-8 to TRBJ1-1; D remains unclear. The V end was cut by 0 bases, the J end by 2 bases, with 5 bases between. The length of the CDR3 is 13 residues. Germline CDR1 SGHTS, CDR2 YDEGEE. DNA of the CDR3: TGTGCCAGCAGCTTGGCCCTTAACACTGAAGCTTTCTTT. This encodes CASSLALNTEAFF. Using reference TRBV5-8 and TRBJ1-1 for the parts outside the CDR3, the full variable domain is EAGVTQSPTHLIKTRGQQATLRCSPISGHTSVYWYQQALGLGLQFLLWYDEGEERNRGNFPPRFSGRQFPNYSSELNVNALELEDSALYLCASSLALNTEAFFGQGTRLTVV.

The genes are TRBV3-1 (or the pseudogene TRBV3-2) and TRBJ2-1; TRBD2 is a possible D gene (5 bases). The CDR3 contains 17 residues. CDR1 is LGHDT and CDR2 is YNNKEL in the germline V gene (reference sequence). V was clipped by 11 bases and J by 4 bases, with 27 bases between them. CDR3 DNA sequence: TGTGCCGACCCAGCCAAACCGTTCTTGCGGGTTTACAATGAGCAGTTCTTC. Translated, it gives CADPAKPFLRVYNEQFF.